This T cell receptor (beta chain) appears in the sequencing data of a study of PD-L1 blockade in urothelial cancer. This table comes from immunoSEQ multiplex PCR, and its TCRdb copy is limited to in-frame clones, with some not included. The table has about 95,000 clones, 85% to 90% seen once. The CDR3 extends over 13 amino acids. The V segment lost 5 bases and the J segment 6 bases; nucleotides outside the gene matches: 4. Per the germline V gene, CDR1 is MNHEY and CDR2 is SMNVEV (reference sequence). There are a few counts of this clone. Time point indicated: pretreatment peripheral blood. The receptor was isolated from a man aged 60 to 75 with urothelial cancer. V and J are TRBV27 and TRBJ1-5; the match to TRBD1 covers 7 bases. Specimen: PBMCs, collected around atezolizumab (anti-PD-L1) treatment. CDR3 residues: CASSLGDSQPQHF. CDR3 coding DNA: TGTGCCAGCAGTCTGGGGGACAGTCAGCCCCAGCATTTT.